This T cell receptor (beta chain) emerged from a study of blood T cell repertoires in COVID-19. For the study at large: Material from acute and convalescent COVID-19 was sourced from the United States, Italy and Spain.

Resolution of symptoms, clearance, or two negative PCRs was present in recovered Cohort 3 donors. This clone was seen once. Authors' data handling: Quantification of nucleated cells was approximated via reference gene primer amplification. Using immunoSEQ multiplex PCR, the repertoire was profiled, and TCRdb retains in-frame clones only, with some absent. V and J calls plus clone size are reproduced from that table; the DNA served to infer D and trimming. The sample yields around 400,000 clones, about 90% seen once. The CDR3 loop spans 19 amino acids. CDR1 is MNHEY and CDR2 is SVGEGT in the germline V gene. V lost 4 bases and J lost 2; bases outside the gene matches: 17.

The sequenced sample was PBMCs or T cells enriched from blood (not recorded which). The TCR was taken from a woman under 40 who had recovered from COVID-19. The genes are TRBV6-2 or TRBV6-3 and TRBJ2-3; 8 bases align to TRBD2. The CDR3 region is CASSFDPNMAGGPTDTQYF. The CDR3 region has the DNA TGTGCCAGCAGTTTCGATCCCAATATGGCGGGAGGTCCCACAGATACGCAGTATTTT.